Here is one TCR beta chain with its context. Sequenced by immunoSEQ multiplex PCR; TCRdb stores in-frame clones only, minus some. Of about 660,000 clones listed, roughly 90% are singletons. Germline loops: CDR1 SGHDT, CDR2 YYEEEE. V dropped 0 bases and J dropped 1; count of bases not matched to a gene: 6. The CDR3 sequence is 16 residues long. These data are taken from a study of shared T cell receptors in the human thymus. These records were also assigned to another study, of human thymus T cells.

The rearrangement links TRBV5-6 to TRBJ2-5; TRBD1 matches at 7 bases. Sequencing was performed on thymocytes. The receptor comes from a boy younger than two with a congenital heart defect. The CDR3 is CASSLGQGRGQETQYF. The CDR3 DNA is TGTGCCAGCAGCTTGGGACAGGGAAGGGGCCAAGAGACCCAGTACTTC. Complete variable domain (other parts from reference TRBV5-6 and TRBJ2-5): DAGVTQSPTHLIKTRGQQVTLRCSPKSGHDTVSWYQQALGQGPQFIFQYYEEEERQRGNFPDRFSGHQFPNYSSELNVNALLLGDSALYLCASSLGQGRGQETQYFGPGTRLLVL.